Sequencing of this T cell receptor (beta chain) was carried out in a study of low-dose radiotherapy and immunotherapy resistance in tumors. Noted time point: before trial treatment. TRAV- and TRBV-specific primers were used for first-strand cDNA, which covered alpha and beta chains. TCR amplification used about 18 PCR cycles, a constant-region primer and a V-primer adapter. TCRdb reanalysed the reads using MiXCR and keeps one entry per CDR3 protein. The repertoire holds approximately 89,000 distinct CDR3 sequences, with 18% as singletons. Trimming shortened V by 5 bases and J by 1 base, and 14 bases separated the two germline ends. This CDR3 spans 15 amino acids. The table lists this clonotype with many counts.

The receptor comes from a male donor with prostate cancer. The sequencing here drew on PBMCs, taken before treatment. The chain has TRBV12-3 or TRBV12-4 and TRBJ1-1; TRBD1 might be the D (5 bases). In DNA form, the CDR3 reads TGTGCCAGCAGTGCCCAGACAGTGGCGAACACTGAAGCTTTCTTT. It codes for CASSAQTVANTEAFF.